These 17 T cell receptor beta chains were all obtained from the same sample, sequenced in a study of shared T cell receptors in the human thymus. This table comes from immunoSEQ multiplex PCR, and its TCRdb copy is limited to in-frame clones, with some not included. In the table there are hundreds of thousands of clones, about 90% of which are singletons. Another study also made use of these data, one on human thymus T cells.

The specimen sequenced was thymocytes. All receptors come from a boy under two years old with a congenital heart defect.

This chain links TRBV7-9 with TRBJ1-4; D possibly corresponds to TRBD1 (6 bases). Trimming cost V 1 base and J 7 bases, with 16 bases left between them. The CDR3 spans 16 residues. CDR1 and CDR2 from the germline V gene are SEHNR and FQNEAQ (reference sequence). The CDR3 here is CASSLGRGADSEKLFF. For the CDR3, the DNA is TGTGCCAGCAGCTTAGGCCGGGGGGCGGATTCTGAAAAACTGTTTTTT.

The V call is TRBV19, the J call TRBJ1-6, with 12 bases fitting TRBD1. The CDR3 totals 18 residues. The germline V gene has CDR1 LNHDA and CDR2 SQIVND (reference sequence). V was clipped by 7 bases and J by 3 bases; unmatched bases: 10. CDR3 bases: TGTGCCAGTACCAGGGACAGGGGGCGCAGTAACTATAATTCACCCCTCCACTTT. Its translation: CASTRDRGRSNYNSPLHF.

The chain joins TRBV6-5 to TRBJ2-7, with 9 bases matching TRBD1. The CDR3 runs to 13 residues. The trim removed 8 bases at V and 4 bases at J, leaving 6 bases unmatched. Germline V gene lookup returns CDR1 MNHEY and CDR2 SVGAGI. The CDR3 spells CASGRDRVYEQYF. The CDR3 DNA reads TGTGCCAGCGGGAGGGACAGGGTTTACGAGCAGTACTTC.

The chain links TRBV2 to TRBJ2-7; the match to TRBD2 covers 8 bases. The CDR3 extends over 16 amino acids. The germline V gene encodes CDR1 SNHLY and CDR2 FYNNEI. Losses at the gene ends were 4 bases for V and 3 bases for J; bases not matched to a gene: 11. The CDR3 region is CASSVEGGLAFYEQYF. CDR3 sequence (DNA): TGTGCCAGCAGTGTAGAAGGAGGACTAGCCTTCTACGAGCAGTACTTC.

In DNA form, the CDR3 reads TGTGCCAGCAGTGAACGGGGGGTGGGGGAAATTTACGAGCAGTACTTC. Encoded protein: CASSERGVGEIYEQYF. The chain carries TRBV6-1 and TRBJ2-7, with TRBD2 matching 7 bases. The CDR3 is 16 amino acids. With 2 bases clipped from V and 4 bases from J, the junction kept 11 bases outside the gene matches. CDR1 and CDR2 (germline): MNHNS, SASEGT.

This clone occurred once. The V and J genes are TRBV14 and TRBJ2-5; weak D call: TRBD2 (5 bases). The CDR3 totals 16 residues. CDR1 and CDR2 (germline): SGHDN, FVKESK. Trimming removed 6 bases from V and 1 base from J, with 18 bases in between. Here the CDR3 reads CASSKRTSDLQETQYF. In DNA form, the CDR3 reads TGTGCCAGCAGTAAGCGGACCTCAGACCTCCAAGAGACCCAGTACTTC.

The chain couples TRBV5-6 to TRBJ1-2, with TRBD1 as a possible D gene (5 bases). Germline V CDR1 and CDR2: SGHDT, YYEEEE. The CDR3 length is 15 residues. Trimming removed 3 bases from V and 8 bases from J, with 20 bases in between. As DNA, the CDR3 is TGTGCCAGCAGCTGGCGAACAGGCCCAATAGGGGGCTACACCTTC. It yields the protein CASSWRTGPIGGYTF. The full variable domain, rest sourced from reference TRBV5-6 and TRBJ1-2, is DAGVTQSPTHLIKTRGQQVTLRCSPKSGHDTVSWYQQALGQGPQFIFQYYEEEERQRGNFPDRFSGHQFPNYSSELNVNALLLGDSALYLCASSWRTGPIGGYTFGSGTRLTVV.

The chain joins TRBV11-2 to TRBJ2-7; 9 bases line up with TRBD2. This CDR3 has 14 amino acids. Germline values: CDR1 SGHAT, CDR2 FQNNGV. The trim removed 2 bases at V and 3 bases at J, leaving 2 bases unmatched. CDR3 amino acids: CASSLRLADYEQYF. The CDR3 DNA follows: TGTGCCAGCAGCTTAAGACTAGCGGACTACGAGCAGTACTTC.

The V call is TRBV6-1, the J call TRBJ1-2, with a possible D match to TRBD1 (6 bases). The V gene's germline CDR1 is MNHNS and CDR2 SASEGT. The V end was cut by 2 bases, the J end by 4 bases, with 20 bases between. The CDR3 has 17 amino acids. The CDR3 loop reads CASSEQSGQPSFYGYTF. CDR3 bases: TGTGCCAGCAGTGAACAAAGCGGACAGCCCTCCTTCTATGGCTACACCTTC.

The chain joins TRBV10-3 to TRBJ2-7; perhaps TRBD2 as D (5 bases). V lost 2 bases, J lost 3 bases, and 20 bases lay in between. Per germline, CDR1 ENHRY and CDR2 SYGVKD. The CDR3 has 17 amino acids. The CDR3 reads CAISEPWPRAGGYEQYF. DNA of the CDR3: TGTGCCATCAGTGAGCCCTGGCCTAGGGCGGGCGGCTACGAGCAGTACTTC.

J is TRBJ2-1 and V is TRBV9; TRBD1 aligns across 9 bases. In germline, CDR1 is SGDLS, CDR2 YYNGEE. With V trimmed by 4 bases and J by 3 bases, 11 bases remained unmatched. This CDR3 is built from 17 residues. The DNA of the CDR3 is TGTGCCAGCAGCTCAAGCCTCCGGGACAGGGACTACAATGAGCAGTTCTTC. The encoded protein is CASSSSLRDRDYNEQFF.

The V gene is TRBV5-6, the J gene TRBJ2-1, with D uncertain. Looked up from germline, CDR1 is SGHDT and CDR2 is YYEEEE. V was cut by 0 bases and J by 1 base, with 11 bases left in between. The CDR3 has 16 residues. CDR3 DNA sequence: TGTGCCAGCAGCTTGGGTCTCATCGGGTCCTACAATGAGCAGTTCTTC. Translating it yields CASSLGLIGSYNEQFF.

J is TRBJ2-1 and V is TRBV28; a weak D match, TRBD2 (7 bases). The CDR3 loop spans 19 amino acids. Trimming stripped 5 bases from V and 2 bases from J, with 25 bases between. Germline-derived CDR1 and CDR2 are MDHEN and SYDVKM. The CDR3 loop is CASSRRGGDRKPTYNEQFF. The CDR3 nucleotides read TGTGCCAGCAGTCGGAGGGGGGGAGACAGAAAACCCACCTACAATGAGCAGTTCTTC.

In this sample, this clone turned up a few times. This chain connects TRBV29-1 to TRBJ2-2; 7 positions agree with TRBD1. Germline V gene lookup returns CDR1 SQVTM and CDR2 ANQGSEA. J lost 4 bases, V lost 6 bases, and 5 bases had no gene match. The CDR3 covers 13 residues. This chain's CDR3 is CSVGQDRTGELFF. CDR3 DNA: TGCAGCGTCGGACAGGACCGCACCGGGGAGCTGTTTTTT.

The J gene is TRBJ2-2, the V gene TRBV11-2, with D perhaps matching TRBD1 (7 bases). Germline lookup yields CDR1 SGHAT and CDR2 FQNNGV. The CDR3 sequence is 17 residues long. V shed 5 bases and J shed 6 bases, with 22 bases lying between them. As DNA, the CDR3 is TGTGCCAGCAGCCCTCACAGAGATGCCAGGGGGGCCGGGGAGCTGTTTTTT. It translates to CASSPHRDARGAGELFF.

The chain combines TRBV9 with TRBJ2-3, with 8 positions matching TRBD2. This CDR3 has 16 residues. Germline V gene lookup returns CDR1 SGDLS and CDR2 YYNGEE. The ends lost 4 bases at V and 6 bases at J; junction bases unmatched: 13. The CDR3 DNA reads as TGTGCCAGCAGCCTCATGGAGCGGGAGACAGAGGATACGCAGTATTTT. Translating it yields CASSLMERETEDTQYF. The full variable domain, with the rest looked up from reference TRBV9 and TRBJ2-3, is DSGVTQTPKHLITATGQRVTLRCSPRSGDLSVYWYQQSLDQGLQFLIQYYNGEERAKGNILERFSAQQFPDLHSELNLSSLELGDSALYFCASSLMERETEDTQYFGPGTRLTVL.

The chain joins TRBV2 to TRBJ1-4; 7 nucleotides match TRBD1. V was pared by 6 bases and J by 5 bases, with 6 bases of the junction left unmatched. Germline CDR1 SNHLY, CDR2 FYNNEI. This CDR3 region has 14 residues. CDR3 DNA: TGTGCCAGCAGGTGGAGGACAGGCAATGAAAAACTGTTTTTT. Its protein is CASRWRTGNEKLFF. The full variable domain, its missing parts supplied by reference TRBV2 and TRBJ1-4, is EPEVTQTPSHQVTQMGQEVILRCVPISNHLYFYWYRQILGQKVEFLVSFYNNEISEKSEIFDDQFSVERPDGSNFTLKIRSTKLEDSAMYFCASRWRTGNEKLFFGSGTQLSVL.